This is a list of T cell receptor beta chains from one sample in a study of blood T cell dynamics during melanoma immunotherapy. Here immunoSEQ multiplex PCR was the method, and the copy in TCRdb shows in-frame clones only, minus some. The table includes about 11,000 clones, approximately 87% detected once. Source: blood, taken from a patient treated with checkpoint blockade. These receptors originate from a human donor with melanoma. CDR3s include the opening cysteine and the closing phenylalanine or tryptophan. A D gene is named only where the DNA matches it firmly. Rows may omit the clone size; those that give it use once, few, many or a size class.

>TRBV18|TRBD2|-|TRBJ2-7
TGTGCCAGCTCAAAACCGGGACTAGCGGGAGGGTCCTACGAGCAGTACTTC
CASSKPGLAGGSYEQYF
>TRBV7-9|-|-|TRBJ1-1
TGTGCCAGCAGCTCACCCTCGGGAGCAAAGAACACTGAAGCTTTCTTT
CASSSPSGAKNTEAFF
>TRBV7-3|-|-|TRBJ2-2
TGTGCCAGCAGCTTAAACCCGGGCGTTGCGACCGGGGAGCTGTTTTTT
CASSLNPGVATGELFF
>TRBV28|-|-|TRBJ1-2
TGTGCCAGCAGTTTAGAAAACAAGGGGGGCCGGGGGGGCTACACCTTC
CASSLENKGGRGGYTF
>TRBV15|TRBD1|-|TRBJ1-2
TGTGCCACCAGCGGGACAGGGACAGTATCTAACTATGGCTACACCTTC
CATSGTGTVSNYGYTF
>TRBV30|TRBD2|-|TRBJ2-7
TGTGCCTGGGGGGGGACTAGCGGGAGAACGTACGAGCAGTACTTC
CAWGGTSGRTYEQYF
>TRBV29-1|TRBD1|-|TRBJ1-2
TGCAGCGTCTTACAGGGGTTGACTAACTATGGCTACACCTTC
CSVLQGLTNYGYTF
>TRBV28|-|-|TRBJ1-4
TGTGCCAGCAGTCCTCGGGCCCGGGGGGTTAATGAAAAACTGTTTTTT
CASSPRARGVNEKLFF
>TRBV4-1|TRBD1|-|TRBJ2-7
TGCGCCAGCAGCCGGACAGGGATCCACGAGCAGTACTTC
CASSRTGIHEQYF
>TRBV18|TRBD2|-|TRBJ2-7
TGTGCCAGCTCAAAACCGGGACTAGCGGGAGGGTCCTACGAGCAGTACTTC
CASSKPGLAGGSYEQYF
>TRBV5-1|-|few|TRBJ2-2
TGCGCCAGCAGCTTGGCCCTCGGCGGGGAGCTGTTTTTT
CASSLALGGELFF
>TRBV6-1|-|-|TRBJ1-2
TGTGCCAGCAGTGAAGCGGCAGCCAACTATGGCTACACCTTC
CASSEAAANYGYTF
>TRBV7-9|TRBD2|-|TRBJ2-7
TGTGCCAGCAGCTTATGGCAGCGGGAGGCCTACGAGCAGTACTTC
CASSLWQREAYEQYF
>TRBV2|-|-|TRBJ2-5
TGTGCCAGCAGTGGGGACGGCCAGTACTTC
CASSGDGQYF
>TRBV5-1|-|-|TRBJ1-1
TGCGCCAGCAACCCGACAGTTCTGGACACTGAAGCTTTCTTT
CASNPTVLDTEAFF
>TRBV11-2|TRBD2|-|TRBJ2-1
TGTGCCAGCAGCTTAGATACGACTAGCGGGCATGAGCAGTTCTTC
CASSLDTTSGHEQFF
>TRBV4-1|-|-|TRBJ1-5
TGCGCCAGCAGCCAAGGAACAGGGAAGGGGCCCCAGCATTTT
CASSQGTGKGPQHF
>TRBV19|-|-|TRBJ1-1
TGTGCCAGTAAGACTCGGGAATACACTGAAGCTTTCTTT
CASKTREYTEAFF
>TRBV10-3|-|-|TRBJ1-1
TGTGCCATCAGTGAATCAGGGGTTAGCACTGAAGCTTTCTTT
CAISESGVSTEAFF
>TRBV19|TRBD1|few|TRBJ1-4
TGTGCCAGTAGTATCAAAGGGGGCGAGAAACTGTTTTTT
CASSIKGGEKLFF